A single T cell receptor beta chain is shown here with its context. Its antigen is not identified. The ends lost 4 bases at V and 5 bases at J; junction bases unmatched: 4. This CDR3 is built from 15 residues. The germline V gene has CDR1 SGHDN and CDR2 FVKESK. Using immunoSEQ multiplex PCR, the repertoire was profiled, and TCRdb retains in-frame clones only, with some absent. The sample lists under 80,000 clones; around 87% were seen once. The data derive from a study of OX40 agonist ivuxolimab in advanced cancers. Overall study: The dose-escalation cohort had hepatocellular carcinoma, melanoma, renal cell or head and neck cancer. Subjects had a mean age of roughly 60 years, with a range of 23 to 79; 82.7% were male.

Study-wide findings and caveats: Those patients achieving a partial response at 0.1-3.0 mg/kg showed among the lowest clonal expansion.

The rearrangement joins TRBV14 to TRBJ2-5, with TRBD2 identical over 13 bases. Sequencing was performed on CD4+ or CD8+ T cells sorted from blood, taken in a trial of the OX40 agonist ivuxolimab. The sequence was obtained from an adult with an advanced solid tumor such as melanoma, head and neck, liver or kidney cancer. The CDR3 region has the DNA TGTGCCAGCAGCCGCGGACTAGCGGGAGAGGAGACCCAGTACTTC. Amino acid sequence: CASSRGLAGEETQYF. The variable domain in full, completed from reference TRBV14 and TRBJ2-5, reads EAGVTQFPSHSVIEKGQTVTLRCDPISGHDNLYWYRRVMGKEIKFLLHFVKESKQDESGMPNNRFLAERTGGTYSTLKVQPAELEDSGVYFCASSRGLAGEETQYFGPGTRLLVL.